These 25 T cell receptor beta chains share one sample of origin, sequenced in a study of T cell changes during pregnancy in multiple sclerosis. The protocol was immunoSEQ multiplex PCR, while the TCRdb copy is restricted to in-frame clones and leaves out a portion. The table shows 40,000 to 60,000 clones, with 85% to 90% occurring only once. Source: peripheral blood, taken in the first trimester of pregnancy. These receptors were taken from a female donor in good health, enrolled as a control in a pregnancy study.

J is TRBJ2-3 and V is TRBV28, with 10 bases identical to TRBD2. V lost 4 bases and J lost 2; bases outside the gene matches: 9. The CDR3 sequence is 17 residues long. Germline V lookup: CDR1 MDHEN, CDR2 SYDVKM. The CDR3 sequence is CASSSPLAGAVTDTQYF. The CDR3 bases are TGTGCCAGCAGTTCTCCTCTAGCGGGAGCCGTCACAGATACGCAGTATTTT.

The rearrangement links TRBV5-1 to TRBJ2-3, with D tentatively TRBD1 (5 bases). CDR3 size: 17 residues. V gave up 5 bases and J gave up 2 bases, with 21 bases separating them. The germline V gene encodes CDR1 SGHRS and CDR2 YFSETQ. In DNA, the CDR3 is TGCGCCAGCAGAGAACCGCCAAGGGGCCCCGACACAGATACGCAGTATTTT. Translation: CASREPPRGPDTDTQYF.

The V and J genes are TRBV5-1 and TRBJ1-2, with D hard to call. Germline V lookup: CDR1 SGHRS, CDR2 YFSETQ. The CDR3 spans 15 residues. V was trimmed by 4 bases and J by 0 bases, leaving 13 bases between them. The CDR3 reads CASSEQPDSNYGYTF. DNA for the CDR3: TGCGCCAGCAGCGAGCAGCCTGACTCTAACTATGGCTACACCTTC.

This clone was picked up one time. CDR3 region: CASSVSGVYGYTF. The CDR3 DNA is TGTGCCAGCAGCGTATCAGGGGTCTATGGCTACACCTTC. The chain combines TRBV9 with TRBJ1-2, with D perhaps matching TRBD1 (6 bases). Germline loops: CDR1 SGDLS, CDR2 YYNGEE. The V end lost 1 base, the J end lost 4 bases, and 8 bases lay between the germline ends. The CDR3 contains 13 residues.

The chain recombines TRBV2 with TRBJ2-2; 7 bases are a match to TRBD1. Germline V gene sequence: CDR1 SNHLY, CDR2 FYNNEI. This CDR3 has 15 amino acids. V gave up 8 bases and J gave up 5 bases; unmatched junction bases: 11. CDR3 nucleotides: TGTGCCAGCCGAATCGGGACAGTGTGGACCGGGGAGCTGTTTTTT. Protein product: CASRIGTVWTGELFF.

The gene calls are TRBV7-2 and TRBJ1-2; D unclear. Trimming stripped 5 bases from V and 2 bases from J, with 9 bases between. The CDR3 contains 13 residues. Germline CDR1 and CDR2: SGHTA and FQGNSA. The CDR3 sequence is CASSPDTNYGYTF. The CDR3 bases are TGTGCCAGCAGCCCCGACACAAACTATGGCTACACCTTC.

The chain is built from TRBV6-5 and TRBJ2-2; 9 nucleotides agree with TRBD1. Germline CDR1 and CDR2: MNHEY and SVGAGI. The junction had 7 bases not matched to a gene; V was cut back by 7 bases and J by 4 bases. This CDR3 region has 15 residues. CDR3 nucleotides: TGTGCCAGCACCCCCGGGACAGGGCCCACCGGGGAGCTGTTTTTT. This codes for CASTPGTGPTGELFF.

This chain joins TRBV6-1 and TRBJ1-2; TRBD1 aligns across 9 bases. CDR1 MNHNS and CDR2 SASEGT come from the germline V gene. The CDR3 extends over 14 amino acids. V was pared by 6 bases and J by 4 bases, with 6 bases of the junction left unmatched. CDR3 sequence reads: CASRRQGDGYGYTF. The CDR3 bases are TGTGCCAGCAGAAGACAGGGGGATGGCTATGGCTACACCTTC.

The J gene is TRBJ1-2, the V gene TRBV18; no reliable D call. Trimming removed 3 bases from V and 8 bases from J, with 16 bases in between. Germline values: CDR1 KGHSH, CDR2 LQKENI. CDR3 length: 14 residues. The chain's CDR3 is CASSPSPVGEGYTF. The CDR3 DNA reads as TGTGCCAGCTCACCTAGCCCCGTGGGAGAAGGCTACACCTTC.

In this sample, this clone turned up once. The chain couples TRBV4-3 to TRBJ2-1, with 9 bases matching TRBD1. The CDR3 is made up of 17 amino acids. The V and J ends lost 3 bases and 8 bases, in that order; junction bases with no gene match: 14. Germline V gene data show CDR1 as LGHNA and CDR2 as YSLEER. Written as DNA, the CDR3 is TGCGCCAGCAGCCAGCCGCCGCCGGGACAGGGTGTGGATGAGCAGTTCTTC. This gives the protein CASSQPPPGQGVDEQFF.

This clone was found once. This rearrangement joins TRBV5-4 to TRBJ2-5, with 13 bases matching TRBD2. This CDR3 is 15 amino acids long. Germline CDR1 is SGHNT and CDR2 is YYREEE (reference sequence). The junction had 4 bases not matched to a gene; V was cut back by 3 bases and J by 5 bases. CDR3 coding DNA: TGTGCCAGCAGCTGGACTAGCGGGAGTCGGGAGACCCAGTACTTC. This gives the protein CASSWTSGSRETQYF.

The chain couples TRBV4-1 to TRBJ2-7; TRBD1 aligns across 7 bases. The ends lost 4 bases at V and 1 base at J; junction bases unmatched: 10. The CDR3 contains 16 residues. Per the germline V gene, CDR1 is MGHRA and CDR2 is YSYEKL. The CDR3 loop reads CASSPDTGQPSYEQYF. The CDR3 DNA reads as TGCGCCAGCAGCCCAGATACGGGACAGCCGTCCTACGAGCAGTACTTC.

The chain carries TRBV27 and TRBJ2-1, with TRBD1 matching over 7 bases. CDR1 and CDR2 from the germline V gene are MNHEY and SMNVEV (reference sequence). With V trimmed by 5 bases and J by 4 bases, 8 bases remained unmatched. The CDR3 consists of 15 residues. CDR3 protein: CASSIQGPLYNEQFF. DNA of the CDR3: TGTGCCAGCAGTATACAGGGGCCCCTATACAATGAGCAGTTCTTC.

The chain links TRBV18 to TRBJ2-1, with D possibly TRBD2 on 5 matching bases. V shed 0 bases and J shed 8 bases, with 20 bases lying between them. CDR3 length equals 17 residues. Germline assignment: CDR1 KGHSH and CDR2 LQKENI. The CDR3 nucleotides read TGTGCCAGCTCACCACCTTCTACTAGGAGCGCGGGCCATGAGCAGTTCTTC. It specifies CASSPPSTRSAGHEQFF.

This clone was seen a few times. V gene TRBV13 combines with J gene TRBJ1-1; D call uncertain. The CDR3 runs 13 residues. Germline V lookup: CDR1 PRHDT, CDR2 FYEKMQ (reference sequence). Trimming stripped 1 base from V and 3 bases from J, with 6 bases between. The CDR3 DNA sequence: TGTGCCAGCAGCTTAGTCCGTGACACTGAAGCTTTCTTT. Protein sequence: CASSLVRDTEAFF.

The rearrangement links TRBV7-2 to TRBJ1-5, with D maybe TRBD1 (5 bases). The CDR3 covers 12 residues. Germline V gene lookup returns CDR1 SGHTA and CDR2 FQGNSA. Deletions cut 4 bases from V and 4 bases from J, with 5 bases between. CDR3 coding DNA: TGTGCCAGCAGCTACAGGAATCAGCCCCAGCATTTT. This codes for CASSYRNQPQHF. The complete variable domain, with remaining parts taken from reference TRBV7-2 and TRBJ1-5, reads GAGVSQSPSNKVTEKGKDVELRCDPISGHTALYWYRQSLGQGLEFLIYFQGNSAPDKSGLPSDRFSAERTGGSVSTLTIQRTQQEDSAVYLCASSYRNQPQHFGDGTRLSIL.

The CDR3 sequence is CASSFQGGYGYTF. For the CDR3, the DNA is TGCGCCAGCAGCTTTCAGGGTGGCTATGGCTACACCTTC. The chain recombines TRBV5-1 with TRBJ1-2; TRBD1 is a possible D gene (5 bases). The V end was cut by 2 bases, the J end by 4 bases, with 9 bases between. CDR1 and CDR2 from the germline V gene are SGHRS and YFSETQ. The CDR3 is 13 amino acids.

This clone was seen a single time. This chain connects TRBV6-1 to TRBJ1-4; 8 bases are a match to TRBD1. J gave up 12 bases and V 5 bases, and 14 bases lay outside the gene matches. Germline lookup yields CDR1 MNHNS and CDR2 SASEGT. CDR3 size: 15 residues. The CDR3 bases are TGTGCCAGCAGTATTCGGGACAGGAGTGCCCTAGAACTGTTTTTT. Protein sequence: CASSIRDRSALELFF.

The J gene is TRBJ1-2, the V gene TRBV2; D not resolved. Germline V lookup: CDR1 SNHLY, CDR2 FYNNEI. V was cut by 4 bases and J by 0 bases, with 6 bases left in between. This CDR3 contains 13 residues. The CDR3 DNA is TGTGCCAGCAGTGCCGGGACTAACTATGGCTACACCTTC. This codes for CASSAGTNYGYTF.

The chain has TRBV7-9 and TRBJ2-2; D unresolved. This CDR3 region has 14 residues. The germline V gene encodes CDR1 SEHNR and CDR2 FQNEAQ (reference sequence). V dropped 3 bases and J dropped 1 base, with 6 bases sitting between them. The CDR3 loop reads CASSFFGNTGELFF. As DNA, the CDR3 is TGTGCCAGCAGCTTTTTCGGGAACACCGGGGAGCTGTTTTTT.

This chain connects TRBV6-1 to TRBJ2-5, with 10 positions matching TRBD1. V dropped 1 base and J dropped 5; count of bases not matched to a gene: 13. The CDR3 extends over 18 amino acids. Germline V CDR1 and CDR2: MNHNS, SASEGT. The CDR3 DNA is TGTGCCAGCAGTGAAGTCCCGACAGGGGGCCCCCCTAGCGAGACCCAGTACTTC. It is translated as CASSEVPTGGPPSETQYF.

This chain links TRBV27 with TRBJ2-7, with D possibly being TRBD1 (6 bases). The CDR3 is 14 residues long. Germline lookup yields CDR1 MNHEY and CDR2 SMNVEV (reference sequence). Trimming cost V 4 bases and J 4 bases, with 14 bases left between them. CDR3 sequence (DNA): TGTGCCAGCAGTTCCTTGGGGGCGGGTTACGAGCAGTACTTC. Protein: CASSSLGAGYEQYF.

The genes are TRBV28 and TRBJ1-6, with 7 bases that match TRBD1. Germline CDR1 reads MDHEN; CDR2 reads SYDVKM. There are 14 residues in the CDR3. V was pared by 4 bases and J by 6 bases, with 3 bases of the junction left unmatched. The CDR3 sequence is CASSWDSFNSPLHF. CDR3 DNA sequence: TGTGCCAGCAGTTGGGACAGTTTTAATTCACCCCTCCACTTT.

This rearrangement joins TRBV19 to TRBJ2-2; tentative D call: TRBD2 (5 bases). Trimming shortened V by 6 bases and J by 5 bases, and 22 bases separated the two germline ends. Germline CDR1 and CDR2: LNHDA and SQIVND (reference sequence). The CDR3 sequence is 17 residues long. The CDR3 DNA follows: TGTGCCAGTAGCATGCGAGGGCTGCCTCTAAGAACCGGGGAGCTGTTTTTT. This gives the protein CASSMRGLPLRTGELFF. Full variable domain (missing parts from reference TRBV19 and TRBJ2-2): DGGITQSPKYLFRKEGQNVTLSCEQNLNHDAMYWYRQDPGQGLRLIYYSQIVNDFQKGDIAEGYSVSREKKESFPLTVTSAQKNPTAFYLCASSMRGLPLRTGELFFGEGSRLTVL.

The genes are TRBV7-2 and TRBJ2-5; a possible D gene is TRBD2 (6 bases). The germline V gene encodes CDR1 SGHTA and CDR2 FQGNSA. The CDR3 loop spans 14 amino acids. The V gene lost 1 base and the J gene lost 1 base, with 7 bases spanning the gap. As DNA, the CDR3 is TGTGCCAGCAGCTTAGAGCGGGCCCAAGAGACCCAGTACTTC. It yields the protein CASSLERAQETQYF.